This TCR beta chain comes out of a study of T cells in Graves' hyperthyroidism and ophthalmopathy. Thyroid ultrasound and orbital computed tomography, with clinical symptoms and serum thyroxine and TRAb, informed diagnoses. Trimming took 3 bases from V and 3 from J, leaving 15 bases between them. CDR1 and CDR2 (germline): GTSNPN, SVGIG (reference sequence). CDR3 length: 15 residues. This clonotype was recorded at least ten times. Its antigen is undetermined. RNA transcripts served as the template for amplifying TCR beta CDR3 regions. Researchers ran a first-round RT-PCR on the TCR CDR3 using the HTBI primer set. TCRdb recomputed calls from the multiplex PCR reads with MiXCR, one row per CDR3 protein. The data show approximately 400,000 distinct CDR3 sequences, about 15% seen once. General observations from the study: Classification by a 13 V-J model distinguished ophthalmopathy from stable hyperthyroidism.

The TCR originated in a woman younger than 35 with Graves' hyperthyroidism. The rearrangement links TRBV30 to TRBJ2-1; no definite D call. Sample: blood. CDR3 loop: CAWRLLSDIYNEQFF. CDR3 sequence (DNA): TGTGCCTGGAGATTATTATCTGACATCTACAATGAGCAGTTCTTC.